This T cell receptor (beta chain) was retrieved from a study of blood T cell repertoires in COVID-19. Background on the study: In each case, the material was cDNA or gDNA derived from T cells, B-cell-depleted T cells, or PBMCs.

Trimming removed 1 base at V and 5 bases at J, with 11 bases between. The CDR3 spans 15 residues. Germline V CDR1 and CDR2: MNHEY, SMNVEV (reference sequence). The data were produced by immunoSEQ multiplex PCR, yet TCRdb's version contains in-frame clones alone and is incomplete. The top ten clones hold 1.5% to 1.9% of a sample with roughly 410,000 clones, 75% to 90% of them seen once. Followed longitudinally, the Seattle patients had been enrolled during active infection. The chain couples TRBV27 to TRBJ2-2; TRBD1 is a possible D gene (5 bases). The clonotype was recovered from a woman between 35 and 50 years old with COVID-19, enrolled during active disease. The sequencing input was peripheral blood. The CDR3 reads CASSLFRAETGELFF. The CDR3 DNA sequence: TGTGCCAGCAGTTTATTCAGGGCAGAGACCGGGGAGCTGTTTTTT.